The 26 T cell receptor beta chains below were found in one sample sequenced in a study of OX40 agonist ivuxolimab in advanced cancers. Repertoires were generated with immunoSEQ multiplex PCR, while TCRdb's copy carries only in-frame clones and drops some. The top ten clones hold 1% to 1.3% of a sample with over 85,000 clones, 80% to 90% of them seen once. The sequenced sample was CD4+ or CD8+ T cells sorted from blood, obtained in a trial of the OX40 agonist ivuxolimab. All receptors derive from an adult with an advanced solid tumor such as melanoma, head and neck, liver or kidney cancer.

The chain has TRBV7-6 and TRBJ2-7, with a tentative D call TRBD2 (6 bases). With 5 bases removed from V and 0 bases from J, the gap between germline ends came to 11 bases. Germline CDR1 reads SGHVS; CDR2 reads FNYEAQ. The CDR3 has 14 residues. CDR3 amino acids: CASSGGSFSYEQYF. The CDR3 DNA is TGTGCCAGCAGCGGGGGGTCTTTCTCCTACGAGCAGTACTTC.

V is TRBV13 and J is TRBJ1-2; 7 nucleotides agree with TRBD1. With V trimmed by 5 bases and J by 1 base, 10 bases remained unmatched. The germline CDR1 and CDR2 sequences are PRHDT and FYEKMQ (reference sequence). The CDR3 contains 16 residues. Written as DNA, the CDR3 is TGTGCCAGCAGCAATTTTTGGGGACAGAATAACTATGGCTACACCTTC. Translated, it gives CASSNFWGQNNYGYTF.

A few counts support this clone. V is TRBV5-1 and J is TRBJ2-1; 8 nucleotides align to TRBD2. The CDR3 loop spans 16 amino acids. The V segment lost 5 bases and the J segment 4 bases; nucleotides outside the gene matches: 11. Germline CDR1 reads SGHRS; CDR2 reads YFSETQ. CDR3 protein: CASSLEGSGGYNEQFF. The CDR3 DNA reads TGCGCCAGCAGTCTGGAGGGGAGCGGGGGTTACAATGAGCAGTTCTTC.

The rearrangement uses TRBV27 and TRBJ1-2, with D tentatively TRBD1 (5 bases). CDR3 length: 13 amino acids. Deletions cut 6 bases from V and 1 base from J, with 9 bases between. CDR1 MNHEY and CDR2 SMNVEV come from the germline V gene (reference sequence). The CDR3 DNA sequence: TGTGCCAGCAGACCGAGGGGTAACTATGGCTACACCTTC. It yields the protein CASRPRGNYGYTF.

V and J are TRBV7-3 and TRBJ2-2; D is perhaps TRBD1 (5 bases). The CDR3 contains 15 residues. The V end was cut by 3 bases, the J end by 4 bases, with 12 bases between. CDR1 is SGHTA and CDR2 is FQGTGA in the germline V gene. CDR3 protein: CASSLNTGPTGELFF. CDR3 nucleotide sequence: TGTGCCAGCAGCTTGAACACAGGCCCCACCGGGGAGCTGTTTTTT.

The gene calls are TRBV19 and TRBJ1-1; 7 bases agree with TRBD1. The V gene end was trimmed by 8 bases and the J gene end by 4 bases; junction bases not matched to a gene: 7. Germline V gives CDR1 LNHDA, CDR2 SQIVND (reference sequence). This CDR3 is 13 amino acids long. CDR3 coding DNA: TGTGCCAGTTCGAGACAGGGCGGCACTGAAGCTTTCTTT. It yields the protein CASSRQGGTEAFF.

CDR3 sequence reads: CASSLTTDSYGYTF. CDR3 coding DNA: TGCGCCAGCAGCTTAACAACTGACAGCTATGGCTACACCTTC. The rearrangement links TRBV5-1 to TRBJ1-2, with D possibly TRBD1 on 5 matching bases. The CDR3 covers 14 residues. Germline lookup yields CDR1 SGHRS and CDR2 YFSETQ. V was cut by 2 bases and J by 4 bases, with 12 bases left in between.

This clone was seen a single time. V is TRBV5-5 and J is TRBJ2-5; D is ambiguous. Germline assignment: CDR1 SGHKS and CDR2 YYEKEE (reference sequence). V shed 6 bases and J shed 5 bases, with 14 bases lying between them. The CDR3 length is 13 residues. The CDR3 DNA reads as TGTGCCAGCACTAGGACGCTGACTGAGACCCAGTACTTC. This encodes CASTRTLTETQYF.

J is TRBJ2-1 and V is TRBV10-3; a weak D match, TRBD1 (6 bases). Trimming pared 10 bases from V and 2 bases from J, leaving 12 bases between. The CDR3 runs 13 residues. Germline lookup yields CDR1 ENHRY and CDR2 SYGVKD. The DNA of the CDR3 is TGTGCCAGCCACAGGGTACCCTACAATGAGCAGTTCTTC. Amino acid sequence: CASHRVPYNEQFF.

In this sample, this clone turned up once. The chain combines TRBV5-1 with TRBJ2-3; the D call may be TRBD1 or TRBD2 (5 bases each). V lost 5 bases to trimming and J lost 0 bases, with 13 bases between them. In germline, CDR1 is SGHRS, CDR2 YFSETQ. The CDR3 totals 15 residues. CDR3 DNA: TGCGCCAGCAGAACTGAGGGGTTTAGCACAGATACGCAGTATTTT. Its protein is CASRTEGFSTDTQYF.

The J gene is TRBJ2-6, the V gene TRBV7-3; 12 positions match TRBD1. Germline-derived CDR1 and CDR2 are SGHTA and FQGTGA. V gave up 1 base and J gave up 4 bases; unmatched junction bases: 5. The CDR3 has 18 amino acids. CDR3 DNA sequence: TGTGCCAGCAGCTTAAAGGGACAGGGGGCCACAGGGGCCAACGTCCTGACTTTC. Protein: CASSLKGQGATGANVLTF.

This clone has just a few counts. V and J are TRBV7-2 and TRBJ2-3; D gene ambiguous. Germline lookup yields CDR1 SGHTA and CDR2 FQGNSA. The CDR3 totals 13 residues. V lost 1 base to trimming and J lost 5 bases, with 7 bases between them. CDR3 protein: CASSLVWRDTQYF. Written as DNA, the CDR3 is TGTGCCAGCAGCTTAGTCTGGAGAGATACGCAGTATTTT.

This chain uses TRBV6-6 with TRBJ1-1; TRBD1 matches 10 bases. The ends lost 9 bases at V and 5 bases at J; junction bases unmatched: 6. There are 13 residues in the CDR3. Looked up from germline, CDR1 is MNHNY and CDR2 is SVGAGI (reference sequence). The CDR3: CASCGQGGTEAFF. For the CDR3, the DNA is TGTGCCAGTTGTGGACAGGGGGGGACTGAAGCTTTCTTT.

The chain links TRBV19 to TRBJ1-2; D gene ambiguous. CDR1 is LNHDA and CDR2 is SQIVND in the germline V gene (reference sequence). Trimming took 2 bases from V and 8 from J, leaving 18 bases between them. The CDR3 is 15 residues long. CDR3 DNA: TGTGCCAGTAGTATACCCTCACAGTTCGAAGGGGGCTACACCTTC. It codes for CASSIPSQFEGGYTF.

This clone has just a few counts. V is TRBV15 and J is TRBJ1-1; unclear D gene. V gave up 0 bases and J gave up 7 bases, with 12 bases separating them. Per germline, CDR1 LNHNV and CDR2 YYDKDF (reference sequence). This CDR3 has 14 amino acids. The CDR3 bases are TGTGCCACCAGCAGAGATAAAAGGGCCCTTGAAGCTTTCTTT. Its translation: CATSRDKRALEAFF.

The V call is TRBV6-6, the J call TRBJ2-3; TRBD2 matches at 9 bases. There are 15 residues in the CDR3. The trim removed 2 bases at V and 6 bases at J, leaving 6 bases unmatched. The germline V gene has CDR1 MNHNY and CDR2 SVGAGI (reference sequence). Here the CDR3 DNA reads TGTGCCAGCAGTTACGGCGGGGGGGCCGGGGATACGCAGTATTTT. It codes for CASSYGGGAGDTQYF.

V usage is TRBV20-1 and J usage is TRBJ2-7; D uncertain. Trimming removed 5 bases at V and 7 bases at J, with 12 bases between. This CDR3 has 11 amino acids. Per the germline V gene, CDR1 is DFQATT and CDR2 is SNEGSKA (reference sequence). The DNA of the CDR3 is TGCAGTGCTCGTCCACATGCGGAGCAGTACTTC. Residues: CSARPHAEQYF.

The gene calls are TRBV7-6 and TRBJ2-2; D call uncertain. The germline V gene encodes CDR1 SGHVS and CDR2 FNYEAQ. The ends were cut back, 1 base at V and 0 bases at J, with 6 bases in the middle. The CDR3 sequence is 15 residues long. The DNA for the CDR3 is TGTGCCAGCAGCTTAGGAGTAGCGAACACCGGGGAGCTGTTTTTT. Residues: CASSLGVANTGELFF.

This chain links TRBV28 with TRBJ2-5, with TRBD1 as a possible D gene (6 bases). CDR1 is MDHEN, CDR2 SYDVKM, per germline. CDR3 length: 14 residues. V was shortened by 5 bases and J by 0 bases, with 10 bases between the two germline ends. Written as DNA, the CDR3 is TGTGCCAGCAGTACCCAGGGGCACCAAGAGACCCAGTACTTC. The encoded protein is CASSTQGHQETQYF.

This clone is a singleton in its sample. Other nucleotide sequences from this sample produce the same CDR3. J is TRBJ1-1 and V is TRBV11-3, with D perhaps matching TRBD1 (5 bases). CDR3 size: 13 residues. The germline gives CDR1 SGHNT, CDR2 YENEEA. With 2 bases removed from V and 3 bases from J, the gap between germline ends came to 7 bases. CDR3 protein: CASSLLGDTEAFF. The CDR3 nucleotides are TGTGCCAGCAGCTTATTAGGGGACACTGAAGCTTTCTTT.

The genes are TRBV29-1 and TRBJ1-2; no clear D. This CDR3 has 13 amino acids. V was cut by 6 bases and J by 4 bases, with 15 bases left in between. From germline, CDR1 is SQVTM and CDR2 ANQGSEA. The CDR3: CSVSAFGVYGYTF. The CDR3 nucleotides are TGCAGCGTCAGCGCTTTCGGAGTCTATGGCTACACCTTC. Together with reference TRBV29-1 and TRBJ1-2, the CDR3 gives the full variable domain: SAVISQKPSRDICQRGTSLTIQCQVDSQVTMMFWYRQQPGQSLTLIATANQGSEATYESGFVIDKFPISRPNLTFSTLTVSNMSPEDSSIYLCSVSAFGVYGYTFGSGTRLTVV.

The genes are TRBV6-6 and TRBJ2-2, with TRBD2 matching 9 bases. The CDR3 spans 16 residues. Trimming at V came to 5 bases and at J to 6 bases, leaving 10 bases not matched to a gene. Germline V CDR1 and CDR2: MNHNY, SVGAGI (reference sequence). The chain's CDR3 is CASSPPGGGAAGELFF. The CDR3, as DNA: TGTGCCAGCAGTCCCCCGGGCGGGGGGGCCGCCGGGGAGCTGTTTTTT.

The gene calls are TRBV5-4 and TRBJ2-2; D may be TRBD1 (5 bases). The CDR3 is made up of 16 amino acids. Germline loops: CDR1 SGHNT, CDR2 YYREEE (reference sequence). Trimming removed 3 bases from V and 1 base from J, with 13 bases in between. The CDR3 protein is CASSSGADENTGELFF. The CDR3 DNA is TGTGCCAGCAGCTCTGGGGCCGACGAGAACACCGGGGAGCTGTTTTTT.

This clone has just one count. V usage is TRBV11-2 and J usage is TRBJ1-2; D is uncertain. Trimming took 1 base from V and 4 from J, leaving 10 bases between them. The germline CDR1 and CDR2 sequences are SGHAT and FQNNGV. The CDR3 extends over 14 amino acids. This CDR3 is CASSLVHGTYGYTF. CDR3 bases: TGTGCCAGCAGCTTAGTCCACGGTACCTATGGCTACACCTTC.

This chain connects TRBV5-1 to TRBJ2-6, with a weak D call TRBD1 (5 bases). Germline V lookup: CDR1 SGHRS, CDR2 YFSETQ. The CDR3 is 16 residues long. V was pared by 5 bases and J by 0 bases, with 12 bases between. The chain's CDR3 is CASRHSGISGANVLTF. The CDR3 nucleotides are TGCGCCAGCAGGCACTCAGGGATCTCTGGGGCCAACGTCCTGACTTTC.

This clone was recorded once. This chain joins TRBV7-7 and TRBJ1-1; D might be TRBD1 (6 bases). CDR3 length: 15 residues. Germline values: CDR1 SSHAT, CDR2 FNYEAQ (reference sequence). The germline V and J ends were trimmed by 5 bases and 10 bases, with 23 bases remaining between them. The CDR3 region is CASSPVVGGLGAAFF. In DNA, the CDR3 is TGTGCCAGCAGCCCGGTGGTGGGGGGCCTGGGTGCAGCTTTCTTT. The full variable domain, in which reference TRBV7-7 and TRBJ1-1 provide the parts outside the CDR3, is GAGVSQSPRYKVTKRGQDVTLRCDPISSHATLYWYQQALGQGPEFLTYFNYEAQPDKSGLPSDRFSAERPEGSISTLTIQRTEQRDSAMYRCASSPVVGGLGAAFFGQGTRLTVV.